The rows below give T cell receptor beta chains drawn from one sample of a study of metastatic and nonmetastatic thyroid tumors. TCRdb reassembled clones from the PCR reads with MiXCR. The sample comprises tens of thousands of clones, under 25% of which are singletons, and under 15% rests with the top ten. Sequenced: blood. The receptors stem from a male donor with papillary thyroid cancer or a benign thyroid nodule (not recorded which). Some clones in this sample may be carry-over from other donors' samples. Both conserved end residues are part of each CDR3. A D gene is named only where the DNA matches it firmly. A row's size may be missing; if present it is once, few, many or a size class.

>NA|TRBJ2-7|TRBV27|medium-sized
TGTGCCAGCAGTTTAACGGGGACCTACGAGCAGTACTTC
CASSLTGTYEQYF
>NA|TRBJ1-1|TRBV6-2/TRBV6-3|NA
TGTGCCAGCAGTGCTATCGGGGGAGGCACTGAAGCTTTCTTT
CASSAIGGGTEAFF
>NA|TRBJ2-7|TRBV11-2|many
TGTGCCAGCAGCCGGACAGACCCCTACGAGCAGTACTTC
CASSRTDPYEQYF
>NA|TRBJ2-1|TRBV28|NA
TGTACCAGCAGTCTAGCTACCAATGAGCAGTTCTTC
CTSSLATNEQFF
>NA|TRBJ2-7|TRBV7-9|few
TGTGCCAGCAGCTTATTTGCAGGTGGGGGCGAGCAGTACTTC
CASSLFAGGGEQYF
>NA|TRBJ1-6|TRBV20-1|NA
TGCAGTGCTAGATCTTGGGTGCATTCACCCCTCCACTTT
CSARSWVHSPLHF
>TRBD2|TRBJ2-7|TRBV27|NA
TGTGCCAGCAGTCGGGGGGGAACGGGATACGAGCAGTACTTC
CASSRGGTGYEQYF
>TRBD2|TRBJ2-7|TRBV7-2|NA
TGTGCCAGCAGCTTCGGGAGGGGATACGAGCAGTACTTC
CASSFGRGYEQYF
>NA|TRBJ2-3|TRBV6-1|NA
TGTGCCTCAAGTAGGGTGGGGCAGGGAGATACGCGGTATTTT
CASSRVGQGDTRYF
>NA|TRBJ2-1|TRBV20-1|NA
TGCAGTGCTAGAGGGACAGTGGGCTACGTTGGCGGGGATAATGAGCAGTTCTTC
CSARGTVGYVGGDNEQFF
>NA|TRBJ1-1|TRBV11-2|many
TGTGCCAGCAGCTGGGTCGGCGGGAACACTGAAGCTTTCTTT
CASSWVGGNTEAFF
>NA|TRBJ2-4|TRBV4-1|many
TGCGCCACCACCAAACTAGCCAAAAACATTCAGTACTTC
CATTKLAKNIQYF
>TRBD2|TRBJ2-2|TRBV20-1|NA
TGCAGTGCTAGACTAGCGGGAGACACCGGGGAGCTGTTTTTT
CSARLAGDTGELFF
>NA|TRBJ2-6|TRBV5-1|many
TGCGCCAGCAGCGTATCGCCGAGGTCTGGGGCCAACGTCCTGACTTTC
CASSVSPRSGANVLTF
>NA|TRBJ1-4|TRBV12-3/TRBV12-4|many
TGTGCCAGCAGCCACCACCTTCGGGGATCCCCCGGGAGTGAAAAACTGTTTTTT
CASSHHLRGSPGSEKLFF
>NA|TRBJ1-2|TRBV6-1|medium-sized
TGTGCCAGCAGTGAAGCATGGAGCGGGTATGGCTACACCTTC
CASSEAWSGYGYTF
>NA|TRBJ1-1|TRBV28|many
TGTGCCAGCAGTTCCTCAGGGAAGCTGAACACTGAAGCTTTCTTT
CASSSSGKLNTEAFF
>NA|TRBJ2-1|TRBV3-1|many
TGTGCCAGCAGCAGCGCTAGCGCTAACAATGAGCAGTTCTTC
CASSSASANNEQFF
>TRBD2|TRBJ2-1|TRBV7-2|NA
TGTGCCAGCTTTTCGTCGGGAGGGGACAATGATCAGTTCTTC
CASFSSGGDNDQFF
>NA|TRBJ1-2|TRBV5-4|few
TGTGCCAGCAGCTTGGATAGCAGGGCAACCCATGGCTACACCTTC
CASSLDSRATHGYTF
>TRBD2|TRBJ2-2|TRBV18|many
TGTGCCAGCTCGCCACTAACTAGCGGGGCCGGGGAGCTGTTTTTT
CASSPLTSGAGELFF